This T cell receptor (beta chain) was documented in a study of blood T cell repertoires in COVID-19. On the study more broadly: The analysed material was cDNA or gDNA that came from T cells, B-cell-depleted T cells, or PBMCs.

Authors' processing steps: Estimated nucleated cell counts came from reference gene primer amplification. TCRdb keeps only in-frame clones here, not all; method: immunoSEQ multiplex PCR. V, J and clone size reflect that table, while D and trimming were determined from the DNA. Altogether about 74,000 clones are present, just under 85% being singletons, with the ten largest covering 36%. Trimming took 7 bases from V and 5 from J, leaving 17 bases between them. This CDR3 region has 15 residues. CDR1 is LGHNA and CDR2 is YSLEER in the germline V gene. The chain links TRBV4-3 to TRBJ2-2, with D maybe TRBD2 (6 bases). This TCR was sampled from a man between 70 and 80 years old with acute or convalescent COVID-19. Sequencing was done on a sample of peripheral blood. In DNA, the CDR3 is TGCGCCAGCAACCACGGCGGTCGGGGGACCGGGGAGCTGTTTTTT. It yields the protein CASNHGGRGTGELFF.